This T cell receptor beta chain was identified during a study of cytomegalovirus exposure and HLA in healthy donors. The germline CDR1 and CDR2 sequences are SQVTM and ANQGSEA. The CDR3 runs 13 residues. V shed 2 bases and J shed 0 bases, with 6 bases lying between them. Study-wide results and limits: The productive fraction for most TCR beta V segments was about 87% or about 30% in an earlier analysis. The availability of immune exposure information extended only to CMV serostatus.

Worth noting for this clone: The antigen is undetermined.

It was with 60 Vbeta and 13 Jbeta primers that the PCR ran. The protocol was immunoSEQ multiplex PCR, while the TCRdb copy is restricted to in-frame clones and leaves out a portion. This repertoire shows some 110,000 clones, around 75% found once; its top ten account for 4.8%. The origin of this receptor is a man aged 60 to 75 in good health and CMV-seropositive. Source material: PBMCs. The V gene is TRBV29-1, the J gene TRBJ2-3, with D unclear. The DNA of the CDR3 is TGCAGCGTTGAAAGAACTAGCACAGATACGCAGTATTTT. Residues: CSVERTSTDTQYF.